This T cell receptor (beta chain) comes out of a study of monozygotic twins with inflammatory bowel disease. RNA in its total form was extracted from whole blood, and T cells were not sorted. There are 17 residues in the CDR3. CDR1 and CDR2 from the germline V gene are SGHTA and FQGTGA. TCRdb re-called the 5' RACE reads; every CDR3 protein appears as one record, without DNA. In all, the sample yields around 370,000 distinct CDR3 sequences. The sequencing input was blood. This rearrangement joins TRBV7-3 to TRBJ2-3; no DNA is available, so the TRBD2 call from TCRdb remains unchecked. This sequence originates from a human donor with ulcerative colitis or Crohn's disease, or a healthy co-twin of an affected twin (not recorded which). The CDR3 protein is CASTPGTSGGDSNTQYF. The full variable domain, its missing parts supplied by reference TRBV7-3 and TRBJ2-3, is GAGVSQTPSNKVTEKGKYVELRCDPISGHTALYWYRQSLGQGPEFLIYFQGTGAADDSGLPNDRFFAVRPEGSVSTLKIQRTERGDSAVYLCASTPGTSGGDSNTQYFGPGTRLTVL.